The clone carrying this TCR beta chain showed up many times. The antigen is not known. This CDR3 is 17 amino acids long. Germline values: CDR1 SGHDT, CDR2 YYEEEE. V lost 0 bases, J lost 0 bases, and 13 bases lay in between. This sample is part of a study of neurological immune-mediated disorders. MiXCR, run by TCRdb on the 5' RACE reads, gives a single entry per CDR3 protein. The sample lists 20,000 to 25,000 distinct CDR3 sequences; 5% to 7% were seen once. Regarding the study as a whole: Expansion of TCR clones was greatest in HTLV-1-associated myelopathy and smallest in multiple sclerosis, where it fell below that of healthy controls.

V usage is TRBV5-6 and J usage is TRBJ2-4; no reliable D call. This clonotype originated in a man aged 18-30 years in good health. The specimen sequenced was CD8+ T cells from blood. This CDR3 reads CASSLELGEIAKNIQYF. The CDR3 bases are TGTGCCAGCAGCTTGGAGTTGGGTGAGATAGCCAAAAACATTCAGTACTTC.